One sample yielded the 10 T cell receptor beta chains listed below, sequenced in a study of CDR3 diversity in severe acne. TCRdb processed the PCR reads anew with MiXCR; each CDR3 protein has one entry. The sample lists 84,000 or so distinct CDR3 sequences; about 50% were seen once. The sample taken for sequencing was blood. The receptors derive from a male donor in good health, serving as a control.

A note on this clonotype: Germline is not matched at one junction end, which may reflect a read error. V usage is TRBV7-6 and J usage is TRBJ2-5; TRBD2 agrees at 9 bases. The germline CDR1 and CDR2 sequences are SGHVS and FNYEAQ. The CDR3 is made up of 14 amino acids. The CDR3 DNA is TGTGCTAGCAGCTTAGGGACTAGCTTGCAGACCCAGTACTTC. Protein: CASSLGTSLQTQYF. The entire variable domain, with the rest obtained from reference TRBV7-6 and TRBJ2-5, is as follows: GAGVSQSPRYKVTKRGQDVALRCDPISGHVSLYWYRQALGQGPEFLTYFNYEAQQDKSGLPNDRFSAERPEGSISTLTIQRTEQRDSAMYRCASSLGTSLQTQYFGPGTRLLVL.

The chain links TRBV19 to TRBJ1-1; 7 bases line up with TRBD1. The germline V gene encodes CDR1 LNHDA and CDR2 SQIVND (reference sequence). The CDR3 spans 15 residues. After removal of 5 bases from V and 5 bases from J, the junction contained 11 bases not matched to a gene. The CDR3 is CASSQYRGGDTEAFF. For the CDR3, the DNA is TGTGCCAGTAGTCAATATCGAGGGGGCGATACTGAAGCTTTCTTT.

The chain recombines TRBV7-2 with TRBJ1-2; D is possibly TRBD1 (6 bases). V gave up 5 bases and J gave up 4 bases, with 11 bases separating them. The CDR3 runs 13 residues. From germline, CDR1 is SGHTA and CDR2 FQGNSA. CDR3 sequence: CASSPDSGYGYTF. The CDR3 coding sequence is TGTGCCAGCAGCCCGGACAGTGGCTATGGCTACACCTTC.

This clonotype came up once. The chain uses TRBV19 and TRBJ1-2; 11 positions agree with TRBD1. Trimming at V came to 5 bases and at J to 5 bases, leaving 7 bases not matched to a gene. Germline CDR1 reads LNHDA; CDR2 reads SQIVND (reference sequence). The CDR3 totals 15 residues. This CDR3 is CASSPRTGGGYGYTF. The CDR3 DNA sequence: TGTGCCAGTAGTCCCCGGACAGGGGGCGGGTATGGCTACACCTTC.

In its sample, this clonotype was seen a few times. This chain links TRBV20-1 with TRBJ2-4; D perhaps matches TRBD1 (6 bases). CDR1 is DFQATT, CDR2 SNEGSKA, per germline (reference sequence). The CDR3 has 13 residues. Between the trimmed V and J ends, which lost 6 bases and 0 bases, there was a span of 9 bases. This chain's CDR3 is CSAGAGAKNIQYF. The DNA of the CDR3 is TGCAGTGCGGGGGCGGGAGCCAAAAACATTCAGTACTTC.

With respect to this clonotype: Since a much larger clone is just one base distant, this may be a read error. V gene TRBV12-3 or TRBV12-4 combines with J gene TRBJ2-5; tentatively, D is TRBD2 (5 bases). The CDR3 runs to 15 residues. Trimming cost V 7 bases and J 1 base, with 16 bases left between them. The chain's CDR3 is CASTAGGSVQETQYF. In DNA, the CDR3 is TGTGCCAGCACCGCGGGCGGGTCGGTCCAAGAGACCCAGTACTTC.

The rearrangement uses TRBV4-1 and TRBJ2-7, with D maybe TRBD2 (6 bases). Per germline, CDR1 MGHRA and CDR2 YSYEKL. This CDR3 contains 14 residues. The germline V and J ends were trimmed by 3 bases and 2 bases, with 11 bases remaining between them. The DNA for the CDR3 is TGCGCCAGCAGCCACGAGGGCGGGGCCTACGAGCAGTACTTC. Translating gives CASSHEGGAYEQYF.

The rearrangement joins TRBV29-1 to TRBJ2-5; D call uncertain. The germline V gene has CDR1 SQVTM and CDR2 ANQGSEA. The CDR3 has 13 residues. Trimming took 3 bases from V and 5 from J, leaving 13 bases between them. The CDR3 DNA sequence: TGCAGCGTTGACCGAACGGAGAGGGAGACCCAGTACTTC. Encoded protein: CSVDRTERETQYF.

The rearrangement links TRBV29-1 to TRBJ2-1; 10 nucleotides align to TRBD1. CDR3 size: 12 residues. Per germline, CDR1 SQVTM and CDR2 ANQGSEA. With V trimmed by 6 bases and J by 6 bases, 2 bases remained unmatched. CDR3: CSVGQGFNEQFF. The CDR3 nucleotides read TGCAGCGTGGGACAGGGGTTCAATGAGCAGTTCTTC.

This clonotype has ten or more counts. This rearrangement joins TRBV12-3 or TRBV12-4 to TRBJ1-2; the D is unclear. V lost 1 base, J lost 4 bases, and 7 bases lay in between. CDR3 size: 13 residues. CDR3 sequence: CASSLGTLYGYTF. The CDR3 nucleotides are TGTGCCAGCAGTTTAGGGACGCTCTATGGCTACACCTTC.